The 3 T cell receptor beta chains given below trace back to one sample, sequenced in a study of blood T cell repertoires in COVID-19. Using immunoSEQ multiplex PCR, the repertoire was profiled, and TCRdb retains in-frame clones only, with some absent. The sample includes 200,000 to 250,000 clones, roughly four fifths of them seen just once. Sequenced input: PBMCs or T cells enriched from blood (not recorded which). The receptors were gathered from a woman in her thirties or forties who had been exposed to COVID-19.

The CDR3 loop reads CASSLEGAKGTEAFF. CDR3 in DNA: TGTGCCAGCAGCTTAGAGGGGGCGAAGGGAACTGAAGCTTTCTTT. The chain is built from TRBV5-4 and TRBJ1-1; 7 positions match TRBD1. Germline V lookup: CDR1 SGHNT, CDR2 YYREEE (reference sequence). Trimming took 2 bases from V and 5 from J; bases not matched to a gene: 9. This CDR3 region has 15 residues. The full variable domain, in which reference TRBV5-4 and TRBJ1-1 provide the parts outside the CDR3, is ETGVTQSPTHLIKTRGQQVTLRCSSQSGHNTVSWYQQALGQGPQFIFQYYREEENGRGNFPPRFSGLQFPNYSSELNVNALELDDSALYLCASSLEGAKGTEAFFGQGTRLTVV.

The V call is TRBV7-2, the J call TRBJ2-3, with D perhaps TRBD1 (5 bases). The CDR3 runs 11 residues. The ends were cut back, 1 base at V and 9 bases at J, with 5 bases in the middle. CDR1 is SGHTA and CDR2 is FQGNSA in the germline V gene. This CDR3 is CASSLGGTQYF. Written as DNA, the CDR3 is TGTGCCAGCAGCTTAGGGGGCACGCAGTATTTT.

Here the CDR3 DNA reads TGTGCCAGCAGTTTATCGGCCGGGGGGTACGTCGATACGCAGTATTTT. It yields the protein CASSLSAGGYVDTQYF. The V call is TRBV28, the J call TRBJ2-3; 7 nucleotides match TRBD2. The CDR3 spans 16 residues. Trimming at V came to 1 base and at J to 6 bases, leaving 10 bases not matched to a gene. From germline, CDR1 is MDHEN and CDR2 SYDVKM.